Listed here are 24 T cell receptor beta chains from one sample, sequenced in a study of blood T cell repertoires in COVID-19. Using immunoSEQ multiplex PCR, the repertoire was profiled, and TCRdb retains in-frame clones only, with some absent. This sample has approximately 150,000 clones, with just under 85% found just once. The sample consisted of PBMCs or T cells enriched from blood (not recorded which). These TCRs come from a woman in her forties who had recovered from COVID-19.

This sequence joins TRBV10-2 and TRBJ1-1; D call uncertain. Germline V gene data show CDR1 as WSHSY and CDR2 as SAAADI. Trimming pared 3 bases from V and 1 base from J, leaving 6 bases between. The CDR3 has 13 residues. CDR3 DNA sequence: TGCGCCAGCAGTGACACTAGGAACACTGAAGCTTTCTTT. Residues: CASSDTRNTEAFF.

The chain combines TRBV5-6 with TRBJ1-3; no firm D call. The CDR3 has 15 residues. V lost 1 base, J lost 0 bases, and 8 bases lay in between. The germline CDR1 and CDR2 sequences are SGHDT and YYEEEE. Written as DNA, the CDR3 is TGTGCCAGCAGCTTGCAGGCCCACTCTGGAAACACCATATATTTT. This codes for CASSLQAHSGNTIYF.

The rearrangement joins TRBV18 to TRBJ1-1, with a possible D match to TRBD1 (6 bases). There are 14 residues in the CDR3. Trimming cost V 3 bases and J 1 base, with 9 bases left between them. Germline lookup yields CDR1 KGHSH and CDR2 LQKENI. The CDR3 bases are TGTGCCAGCTCACCTGGGGGCGGGAACACTGAAGCTTTCTTT. This encodes CASSPGGGNTEAFF.

V gene TRBV11-2 combines with J gene TRBJ2-7, with TRBD2 matching 15 bases. Unmatched junction bases numbered 12, after V lost 5 bases and J lost 4 bases. There are 18 residues in the CDR3. Germline V gene data show CDR1 as SGHAT and CDR2 as FQNNGV. In nucleotides, the CDR3 is TGTGCCAGCAGCCGCGCCGGACTAGCGGGAGGGAAGGGGTACGAGCAGTACTTC. This codes for CASSRAGLAGGKGYEQYF.

The chain couples TRBV9 to TRBJ2-3; tentatively, D is TRBD2 (7 bases). This CDR3 is 16 amino acids long. In germline, CDR1 is SGDLS, CDR2 YYNGEE. Trimming removed 0 bases at V and 1 base at J, with 12 bases between. DNA of the CDR3: TGTGCCAGCAGCGTAGAGGGGCGGGGGCGCACAGATACGCAGTATTTT. Translation: CASSVEGRGRTDTQYF.

J is TRBJ2-1 and V is TRBV7-9, with TRBD1 as a possible D gene (5 bases). The CDR3 length is 12 residues. With 5 bases removed from V and 8 bases from J, the gap between germline ends came to 10 bases. Germline CDR1 reads SEHNR; CDR2 reads FQNEAQ (reference sequence). The CDR3 DNA follows: TGTGCCAGCAGCCCCAGGGTCTATGAGCAGTTCTTC. Translating it yields CASSPRVYEQFF.

The chain combines TRBV11-3 with TRBJ2-2; no firm D call. Between the trimmed V and J ends, which lost 1 base and 6 bases, there was a span of 3 bases. The germline V gene encodes CDR1 SGHNT and CDR2 YENEEA. This CDR3 region has 12 residues. In DNA, the CDR3 is TGTGCCAGCAGCTTAGCGGCCGGGGAGCTGTTTTTT. Translation: CASSLAAGELFF.

The V call is TRBV5-6, the J call TRBJ1-1; tentative D call: TRBD1 (6 bases). This CDR3 contains 14 residues. V lost 3 bases and J lost 6, with 15 bases in between. Germline V gives CDR1 SGHDT, CDR2 YYEEEE. The DNA of the CDR3 is TGTGCCAGCAGCTCAGGGTACAGGGTTTCTGAAGCTTTCTTT. Translating it yields CASSSGYRVSEAFF.

V gene TRBV5-6 combines with J gene TRBJ1-2; D gene unclear. The CDR3 runs 15 residues. The V and J ends lost 1 base and 6 bases respectively, with 16 bases between them. CDR1 and CDR2 (germline): SGHDT, YYEEEE. Here the CDR3 DNA reads TGTGCCAGCAGCTTGTCGCCAGGCCAAGACCATGGCTACACCTTC. Protein product: CASSLSPGQDHGYTF. The full variable domain, completed using reference TRBV5-6 and TRBJ1-2, is DAGVTQSPTHLIKTRGQQVTLRCSPKSGHDTVSWYQQALGQGPQFIFQYYEEEERQRGNFPDRFSGHQFPNYSSELNVNALLLGDSALYLCASSLSPGQDHGYTFGSGTRLTVV.

The chain couples TRBV18 to TRBJ2-1, with TRBD1 as a possible D gene (6 bases). This CDR3 contains 14 residues. The V and J ends lost 5 bases and 7 bases respectively, with 15 bases between them. Germline V CDR1 and CDR2: KGHSH, LQKENI. The CDR3 here is CASSTYRVANEQFF. CDR3 nucleotides: TGTGCCAGCTCAACTTACAGGGTAGCGAATGAGCAGTTCTTC.

The chain employs TRBV27 and TRBJ2-7; 7 bases are shared with TRBD2. This CDR3 has 15 amino acids. The V gene end was trimmed by 5 bases and the J gene end by 2 bases; junction bases not matched to a gene: 9. CDR1 MNHEY and CDR2 SMNVEV come from the germline V gene (reference sequence). CDR3 in DNA: TGTGCCAGCAGTCGATATCTAGCGGCGGCCTACGAGCAGTACTTC. Protein: CASSRYLAAAYEQYF.

V is TRBV28 and J is TRBJ1-1; D gene ambiguous. Germline V lookup: CDR1 MDHEN, CDR2 SYDVKM. The CDR3 has 12 amino acids. V shed 1 base and J shed 8 bases, with 8 bases lying between them. CDR3 DNA sequence: TGTGCCAGCAGTTTATTTGGAGGAGAAGCTTTCTTT. It is translated as CASSLFGGEAFF.

About this clone itself: The identical CDR3 is also encoded by other nucleotide sequences in the sample. The rearrangement uses TRBV5-1 and TRBJ1-1; D gene unclear. The CDR3 has 14 amino acids. Germline V gene sequence: CDR1 SGHRS, CDR2 YFSETQ. Trimming took 1 base from V and 1 from J, leaving 8 bases between them. As DNA, the CDR3 is TGCGCCAGCAGCTTGAGTGGAGGGAACACTGAAGCTTTCTTT. Translated: CASSLSGGNTEAFF. The whole variable domain, filled in from reference TRBV5-1 and TRBJ1-1, reads KAGVTQTPRYLIKTRGQQVTLSCSPISGHRSVSWYQQTPGQGLQFLFEYFSETQRNKGNFPGRFSGRQFSNSRSEMNVSTLELGDSALYLCASSLSGGNTEAFFGQGTRLTVV.

In its sample, this clone was seen a few times. V is TRBV10-3 and J is TRBJ2-3, with TRBD2 matching over 8 bases. CDR3 length: 20 residues. Unmatched junction bases numbered 16, after V lost 2 bases and J lost 0 bases. Germline values: CDR1 ENHRY, CDR2 SYGVKD. The CDR3 reads CAISEPPTSAKLSSTDTQYF. The CDR3 nucleotides are TGTGCCATCAGTGAGCCCCCGACTAGCGCGAAATTATCTAGCACAGATACGCAGTATTTT.

V gene TRBV9 combines with J gene TRBJ2-7, with D tentatively TRBD2 (5 bases). V lost 4 bases and J lost 6, with 11 bases in between. The CDR3 is 12 amino acids. Germline values: CDR1 SGDLS, CDR2 YYNGEE. CDR3 sequence: CASSPGGGEQYF. As DNA, the CDR3 is TGTGCCAGCAGCCCGGGCGGAGGCGAGCAGTACTTC.

The V and J genes are TRBV19 and TRBJ2-7; TRBD1 matches at 7 bases. The V gene's germline CDR1 is LNHDA and CDR2 SQIVND (reference sequence). The CDR3 is made up of 14 amino acids. Trimming took 5 bases from V and 5 from J; bases not matched to a gene: 9. In DNA, the CDR3 is TGTGCCAGTAGTTTCGACAGGGATATCAACGAGCAGTACTTC. This encodes CASSFDRDINEQYF.

This chain uses TRBV5-1 with TRBJ2-3; 8 positions agree with TRBD1. From germline, CDR1 is SGHRS and CDR2 YFSETQ. V lost 4 bases to trimming and J lost 4 bases; unmatched junction nucleotides: 5. This CDR3 comprises 14 residues. The CDR3, as DNA: TGCGCCAGCAGCCCGGACAGGGTAGCAGATACGCAGTATTTT. This gives the protein CASSPDRVADTQYF.

This chain joins TRBV12-5 and TRBJ2-3; 7 nucleotides agree with TRBD1. V shed 4 bases, J shed 2 bases, and the junction held 6 bases outside the gene matches. The CDR3 is 15 residues long. Germline loops: CDR1 LGHNT, CDR2 FRNRAP. The CDR3 region has the DNA TGTGCTAGTGGTTCCGGGACAGACTTCACAGATACGCAGTATTTT. It yields the protein CASGSGTDFTDTQYF.

The chain recombines TRBV6-1 with TRBJ1-2; D uncertain. Per the germline V gene, CDR1 is MNHNS and CDR2 is SASEGT. The V and J ends lost 0 bases and 5 bases respectively, with 16 bases between them. The length of the CDR3 is 16 residues. CDR3 sequence (DNA): TGTGCCAGCAGTGAAGCGAATAGGAGGAGAGGGTATGGCTACACCTTC. Its translation is CASSEANRRRGYGYTF.

This clone was detected only a few times. The genes are TRBV19 and TRBJ2-1; D unresolved. This CDR3 region has 13 residues. V lost 3 bases to trimming and J lost 7 bases, with 10 bases between them. Germline V gene data show CDR1 as LNHDA and CDR2 as SQIVND (reference sequence). The CDR3 loop reads CASSIVEFNEQFF. CDR3 nucleotide sequence: TGTGCCAGTAGTATTGTTGAGTTTAATGAGCAGTTCTTC.

This chain connects TRBV30 to TRBJ2-1; D is undetermined. Deletions cut 3 bases from V and 0 bases from J, with 12 bases between. CDR1 is GTSNPN and CDR2 is SVGIG in the germline V gene (reference sequence). This CDR3 contains 15 residues. CDR3 in amino acids: CAWRPPWASYNEQFF. The CDR3 nucleotides read TGTGCCTGGAGGCCCCCGTGGGCCTCCTACAATGAGCAGTTCTTC.

The V call is TRBV25-1, the J call TRBJ2-7; D gene unclear. The CDR3 is 14 residues long. Germline CDR1 and CDR2: MGHDK and SYGVNS. V was pared by 3 bases and J by 6 bases, with 15 bases between. The CDR3 loop is CASSDWVEQSEQYF. For the CDR3, the DNA is TGTGCCAGCAGTGATTGGGTAGAACAGAGCGAGCAGTACTTC.

This clone has just one count. The chain carries TRBV4-1 and TRBJ2-4; 7 positions agree with TRBD1. The trim removed 3 bases at V and 8 bases at J, leaving 4 bases unmatched. Germline V gene lookup returns CDR1 MGHRA and CDR2 YSYEKL. The CDR3 runs to 13 residues. The CDR3 region is CASSQYQGDIQYF. The CDR3 DNA follows: TGCGCCAGCAGCCAGTATCAGGGGGACATTCAGTACTTC.

This clone is a singleton in its sample. The chain is built from TRBV10-3 and TRBJ2-5, with 7 bases fitting TRBD1. With 4 bases clipped from V and 3 bases from J, the junction kept 2 bases outside the gene matches. The CDR3 is 13 residues long. From germline, CDR1 is ENHRY and CDR2 SYGVKD. The CDR3: CAISGTGKETQYF. Here the CDR3 DNA reads TGTGCCATCAGTGGGACAGGAAAAGAGACCCAGTACTTC.